Sequencing of this TCR beta chain was carried out in a study of shared clonotypes between healthy human individuals. Broader study findings: Sequencing depth was a factor that was expected to affect clonotype sharing among donors.

The CDR3 has 14 amino acids. After removal of 7 bases from V and 2 bases from J, the junction contained 5 bases not matched to a gene. CDR1 and CDR2 (germline): MDHEN, SYDVKM. With regard to this clone: Antigen specificity is unknown.

Under the authors' procedure: From ImmunoSEQ came sequences covering only the junction and carrying no quality scores, so filtering differed. Libraries were prepared by immunoSEQ multiplex PCR; TCRdb keeps only in-frame clonotypes and omits some of them. V and J calls and clone size are those listed in that table; D and trimming were worked out from the DNA. The repertoire consists of 2 million to 3 million clones, with roughly 93% occurring once and the leading ten covering roughly 0.36%. The sample comprised naive CD4+ T cells from PBMCs. Subset given: CD45RA+ positively selected. The receptor comes from a young man in good health. Some clones in this sample may be carry-over from other donors' samples. The chain carries TRBV28 and TRBJ1-3; 7 positions match TRBD1. The CDR3 coding sequence is TGTGCCAGCACTGACAGGGTCGCTGGAAACACCATATATTTT. Residues: CASTDRVAGNTIYF.